Ten or more counts support the clone carrying this T cell receptor (beta chain). Amplification targeted the TCR beta CDR3 regions, with RNA transcripts as the source material. The library came from an HTBI-primed first-round RT-PCR and a second-round multiplex PCR. TCRdb ran MiXCR on the multiplex PCR reads and lists one entry per CDR3 protein. The table shows tens of thousands of distinct CDR3 sequences, with around half occurring only once. The data are from a study of Graves' ophthalmopathy and Graves' hyperthyroidism. V lost 6 bases to trimming and J lost 0 bases, with 15 bases between them. The CDR3 totals 17 residues. Germline-derived CDR1 and CDR2 are SGHDN and FVKESK.

The TCR originated in an adult woman with stable Graves' hyperthyroidism. The specimen sequenced was peripheral blood. The chain links TRBV14 to TRBJ2-6, with D perhaps TRBD2 (5 bases). In nucleotides, the CDR3 is TGTGCCAGCAGGCCCTCCGGACTGAGCTCTGGGGCCAACGTCCTGACTTTC. It encodes CASRPSGLSSGANVLTF.